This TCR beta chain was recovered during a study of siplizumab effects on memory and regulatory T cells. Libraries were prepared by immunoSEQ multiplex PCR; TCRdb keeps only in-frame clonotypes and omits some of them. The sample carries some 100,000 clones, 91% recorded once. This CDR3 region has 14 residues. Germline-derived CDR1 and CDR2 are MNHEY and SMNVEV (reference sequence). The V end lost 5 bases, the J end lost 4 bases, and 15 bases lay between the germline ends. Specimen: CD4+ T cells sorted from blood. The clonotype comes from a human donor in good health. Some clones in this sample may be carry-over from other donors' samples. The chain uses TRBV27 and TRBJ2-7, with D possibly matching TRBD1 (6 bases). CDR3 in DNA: TGTGCCAGCAGTCCGGTCAGGGGTGGATACGAGCAGTACTTC. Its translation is CASSPVRGGYEQYF.